Presented here are 28 T cell receptor beta chains from one specimen sequenced in a study of shared clonotypes between healthy human individuals. The naive CD8 subset, CD45RO-negative cells positively selected for CCR7, excluded terminally differentiated effector memory CD45RA+ cells. The assay was immunoSEQ multiplex PCR, and TCRdb's table has in-frame clones only and misses some. Among some 2,000,000 clones listed, roughly 94% were seen once. Sequences were obtained from naive CD8+ T cells sorted from blood. These receptors were collected from a man aged 18 to 29 in good health.

The chain joins TRBV5-1 to TRBJ2-1, with 8 bases lining up with TRBD2. Germline lookup yields CDR1 SGHRS and CDR2 YFSETQ. The length of the CDR3 is 17 residues. The V gene end was trimmed by 2 bases and the J gene end by 0 bases; junction bases not matched to a gene: 7. The chain's CDR3 is CASSLSGSWYSYNEQFF. DNA for the CDR3: TGCGCCAGCAGCTTAAGCGGGAGTTGGTACTCCTACAATGAGCAGTTCTTC.

Notes on this clone: Additional DNA sequences in this sample encode the identical CDR3. The genes are TRBV29-1 and TRBJ1-2, with D hard to call. V was cut by 3 bases and J by 5 bases, with 7 bases left in between. Looked up from germline, CDR1 is SQVTM and CDR2 is ANQGSEA. CDR3 length: 11 residues. The CDR3 region has the DNA TGCAGCGTTGAGGGGTCTTATGGCTACACCTTC. It codes for CSVEGSYGYTF.

The V gene is TRBV10-3, the J gene TRBJ1-2, with a tentative D call TRBD1 (5 bases). The CDR3 contains 14 residues. CDR1 is ENHRY, CDR2 SYGVKD, per germline. V shed 0 bases and J shed 8 bases, with 13 bases lying between them. The chain's CDR3 is CAISESEGVRGYTF. CDR3 bases: TGTGCCATCAGTGAGTCTGAAGGGGTGAGAGGCTACACCTTC.

The sample holds one count of this clone. The chain employs TRBV6-1 and TRBJ2-7; D remains ambiguous. The CDR3 extends over 13 amino acids. The germline V gene has CDR1 MNHNS and CDR2 SASEGT. Trimming stripped 10 bases from V and 3 bases from J, with 16 bases between. The CDR3 loop reads CATTERQYYEQYF. CDR3 bases: TGTGCCACCACAGAGAGGCAATACTACGAGCAGTACTTC.

The rearrangement uses TRBV27 and TRBJ2-3, with D possibly TRBD2 on 7 matching bases. V dropped 3 bases and J dropped 4 bases, with 14 bases sitting between them. The CDR3 is 15 amino acids. Germline CDR1 MNHEY, CDR2 SMNVEV (reference sequence). The chain's CDR3 is CASSFRGGSSDTQYF. CDR3 DNA sequence: TGTGCCAGCAGTTTTAGGGGGGGGAGCTCAGATACGCAGTATTTT.

The J gene is TRBJ2-1, the V gene TRBV7-2; 12 bases align to TRBD2. CDR3 size: 16 residues. Per the germline V gene, CDR1 is SGHTA and CDR2 is FQGNSA. Trimming took 4 bases from V and 4 from J; bases not matched to a gene: 5. CDR3 protein: CASSSRTSGVYNEQFF. In nucleotides, the CDR3 is TGTGCCAGCAGCTCCAGGACTAGCGGGGTATACAATGAGCAGTTCTTC.

The genes are TRBV30 and TRBJ2-1; D might be TRBD1 or TRBD2, each matching 5 bases. V shed 0 bases and J shed 4 bases, with 13 bases lying between them. The CDR3 has 15 residues. Germline V gives CDR1 GTSNPN, CDR2 SVGIG (reference sequence). The CDR3 region has the DNA TGTGCCTGGAGTGTAAAGAGGGGTGAATACAATGAGCAGTTCTTC. Translation gives CAWSVKRGEYNEQFF. The full variable domain, completed using reference TRBV30 and TRBJ2-1, is SQTIHQWPATLVQPVGSPLSLECTVEGTSNPNLYWYRQAAGRGLQLLFYSVGIGQISSEVPQNLSASRPQDRQFILSSKKLLLSDSGFYLCAWSVKRGEYNEQFFGPGTRLTVL.

This clone is a singleton in its sample. The V call is TRBV6-1, the J call TRBJ2-7, with TRBD1 matching over 12 bases. The junction had 9 bases not matched to a gene; V was cut back by 3 bases and J by 0 bases. The CDR3 has 18 residues. Germline V gene data show CDR1 as MNHNS and CDR2 as SASEGT. CDR3 region: CASSDPGTGGGSSYEQYF. CDR3 nucleotides: TGTGCCAGCAGTGATCCCGGGACAGGGGGCGGTTCCTCCTACGAGCAGTACTTC.

The rearrangement joins TRBV30 to TRBJ2-7; D unclear. CDR1 is GTSNPN and CDR2 is SVGIG in the germline V gene (reference sequence). The V end lost 4 bases, the J end lost 5 bases, and 15 bases lay between the germline ends. This CDR3 is built from 13 residues. The CDR3, as DNA: TGTGCCTGGAATACCCAAGGTGGAGACGAGCAGTACTTC. Encoded protein: CAWNTQGGDEQYF.

The chain is built from TRBV7-9 and TRBJ2-3; TRBD1 matches 8 bases. Germline CDR1 and CDR2: SEHNR and FQNEAQ (reference sequence). Germline trimming cut 10 bases from V and 4 bases from J; bases unmatched to any gene: 13. The length of the CDR3 is 15 residues. CDR3 DNA: TGTGCCACCTTATTCCCGGGACAGGCCCCAGATACGCAGTATTTT. It specifies CATLFPGQAPDTQYF.

This chain joins TRBV6-5 and TRBJ1-2, with D possibly TRBD1 on 6 matching bases. V lost 0 bases and J lost 7, with 12 bases in between. CDR3 size: 14 residues. Germline V gene sequence: CDR1 MNHEY, CDR2 SVGAGI. The CDR3 here is CASSYSEGVVGYTF. CDR3 DNA sequence: TGTGCCAGCAGTTACTCGGAGGGGGTCGTTGGCTACACCTTC.

V gene TRBV7-8 combines with J gene TRBJ1-1; unclear D gene. Germline CDR1 is SGHVS and CDR2 is FQNEAQ. V was trimmed by 1 base and J by 1 base, leaving 7 bases between them. The CDR3 totals 14 residues. Written as DNA, the CDR3 is TGTGCCAGCAGCTTAGGGCCAGAGAACACTGAAGCTTTCTTT. Translated: CASSLGPENTEAFF.

The chain employs TRBV6-5 and TRBJ2-5, with TRBD1 as a possible D gene (5 bases). The germline V gene has CDR1 MNHEY and CDR2 SVGAGI. Trimming removed 4 bases from V and 5 bases from J, with 11 bases in between. The CDR3 is 13 residues long. The CDR3 DNA follows: TGTGCCAGCAGTTCCAACAACAGGGAGACCCAGTACTTC. Amino acids: CASSSNNRETQYF.

Worth noting for this clone: A read error is the likely source, as a far larger clone sits one nucleotide away. The V call is TRBV27, the J call TRBJ2-1; 9 bases fit TRBD1. Looked up from germline, CDR1 is MNHEY and CDR2 is SMNVEV (reference sequence). There are 13 residues in the CDR3. V lost 1 base and J lost 8; bases outside the gene matches: 0. CDR3 sequence reads: CASSLWTGDEQFF. In DNA form, the CDR3 reads TGTGCCAGCAGTTTATGGACAGGGGATGAGCAGTTCTTC.

About this clone itself: This sample also contains other DNA sequences that code for the same CDR3. The chain is built from TRBV6-5 and TRBJ1-4; D is unresolved. The CDR3 runs to 11 residues. V lost 3 bases and J 7 bases, leaving 3 bases between the germline ends. Germline V gene lookup returns CDR1 MNHEY and CDR2 SVGAGI. CDR3 nucleotide sequence: TGTGCCAGCAGTTATGGTGAAAAACTGTTTTTT. Its protein is CASSYGEKLFF.

The rearrangement uses TRBV2 and TRBJ2-7; D gene uncertain. The CDR3 totals 15 residues. Germline CDR1 is SNHLY and CDR2 is FYNNEI. V shed 0 bases and J shed 2 bases, with 11 bases lying between them. CDR3 region: CASSEASAETYEQYF. In DNA, the CDR3 is TGTGCCAGCAGTGAAGCTTCAGCCGAGACCTACGAGCAGTACTTC.

The chain carries TRBV28 and TRBJ2-5, with 9 bases lining up with TRBD2. The CDR3 runs 15 residues. V gave up 1 base and J gave up 5 bases; unmatched junction bases: 5. Per germline, CDR1 MDHEN and CDR2 SYDVKM. The chain's CDR3 is CASSLSSGAAETQYF. CDR3 in DNA: TGTGCCAGCAGTTTATCTAGCGGGGCAGCTGAGACCCAGTACTTC.

The V and J genes are TRBV5-4 and TRBJ1-5, with D possibly matching TRBD1 (6 bases). CDR1 and CDR2 from the germline V gene are SGHNT and YYREEE (reference sequence). This CDR3 comprises 14 residues. V was cut by 1 base and J by 7 bases, with 12 bases left in between. CDR3 DNA sequence: TGTGCCAGCAGCTTGTCAGGGGCCGGGCAGCCCCAGCATTTT. Its translation: CASSLSGAGQPQHF.

The CDR3 protein is CASTPDRALANTEAFF. In DNA form, the CDR3 reads TGTGCCAGCACCCCCGACAGGGCTCTAGCGAACACTGAAGCTTTCTTT. The V and J genes are TRBV28 and TRBJ1-1; TRBD1 agrees at 7 bases. The CDR3 runs 16 residues. The V gene end was trimmed by 7 bases and the J gene end by 1 base; junction bases not matched to a gene: 12. Germline CDR1 is MDHEN and CDR2 is SYDVKM.

Written as DNA, the CDR3 is TGTGCCAGCAGCTTAAGCGACAGGGGGCAAAAGTATAATTCACCCCTCCACTTT. This encodes CASSLSDRGQKYNSPLHF. This chain links TRBV11-3 with TRBJ1-6, with TRBD1 matching 10 bases. CDR3 length equals 18 residues. V dropped 2 bases and J dropped 4; count of bases not matched to a gene: 8. Germline V gene lookup returns CDR1 SGHNT and CDR2 YENEEA.

This chain connects TRBV27 to TRBJ2-7, with a possible D match to TRBD1 (7 bases). Per the germline V gene, CDR1 is MNHEY and CDR2 is SMNVEV (reference sequence). Trimming cost V 6 bases and J 0 bases, with 15 bases left between them. The CDR3 totals 15 residues. The CDR3 loop is CASRLRGAPSYEQYF. The DNA of the CDR3 is TGTGCCAGCAGACTCAGGGGGGCCCCCTCCTACGAGCAGTACTTC.

V and J are TRBV18 and TRBJ2-2; D call uncertain. Trimming left V 3 bases short and J 1 base short, with 3 bases between. The germline V gene encodes CDR1 KGHSH and CDR2 LQKENI. The CDR3 is made up of 13 amino acids. This chain's CDR3 is CASSPVNTGELFF. CDR3 nucleotides: TGTGCCAGCTCACCGGTGAACACCGGGGAGCTGTTTTTT.

The chain uses TRBV7-9 and TRBJ2-7; D possibly matches TRBD1 or TRBD2 (5 bases each). V lost 1 base and J lost 3, with 10 bases in between. This CDR3 spans 14 amino acids. The germline V gene has CDR1 SEHNR and CDR2 FQNEAQ (reference sequence). The CDR3 DNA reads TGTGCCAGCAGCTTAGATGGGGGTGGCTACGAGCAGTACTTC. It codes for CASSLDGGGYEQYF.

V usage is TRBV4-3 and J usage is TRBJ2-3; no clear D gene. This CDR3 is built from 16 residues. The V and J ends lost 0 bases and 0 bases respectively, with 10 bases between them. Germline V CDR1 and CDR2: LGHNA, YSLEER. The CDR3 DNA follows: TGCGCCAGCAGCCAAGACCTCTTTAGCAGCACAGATACGCAGTATTTT. This codes for CASSQDLFSSTDTQYF.

The gene calls are TRBV27 and TRBJ2-5; D could derive from TRBD1 or TRBD2 (5 bases each). The length of the CDR3 is 16 residues. The germline V gene encodes CDR1 MNHEY and CDR2 SMNVEV (reference sequence). Trimming removed 2 bases from V and 5 bases from J, with 18 bases in between. Here the CDR3 reads CASSLLSVGGTETQYF. The CDR3 DNA sequence: TGTGCCAGCAGTTTACTTAGCGTAGGTGGGACGGAGACCCAGTACTTC.

The CDR3 region has the DNA TGTGCCAGCACCCCCGGTGGCGGGTACGAGCAGTACTTC. Translated: CASTPGGGYEQYF. The J gene is TRBJ2-7, the V gene TRBV2, with D possibly being TRBD2 (5 bases). CDR1 SNHLY and CDR2 FYNNEI come from the germline V gene. The CDR3 is 13 residues long. With 7 bases removed from V and 4 bases from J, the gap between germline ends came to 14 bases.

The chain couples TRBV5-6 to TRBJ1-2, with D perhaps TRBD1 (6 bases). The germline V and J ends were trimmed by 1 base and 3 bases, with 13 bases remaining between them. This CDR3 comprises 15 residues. Germline V gene lookup returns CDR1 SGHDT and CDR2 YYEEEE. CDR3 region: CASSLTEGVDYGYTF. The CDR3 DNA sequence: TGTGCCAGCAGCTTGACGGAGGGGGTTGACTATGGCTACACCTTC.

The chain recombines TRBV14 with TRBJ1-2, with D perhaps TRBD1 (6 bases). V dropped 4 bases and J dropped 3 bases, with 15 bases sitting between them. The CDR3 covers 15 residues. Germline assignment: CDR1 SGHDN and CDR2 FVKESK. DNA for the CDR3: TGTGCCAGCAGCCCTGTTCGGGGGGCGGACTATGGCTACACCTTC. It specifies CASSPVRGADYGYTF.